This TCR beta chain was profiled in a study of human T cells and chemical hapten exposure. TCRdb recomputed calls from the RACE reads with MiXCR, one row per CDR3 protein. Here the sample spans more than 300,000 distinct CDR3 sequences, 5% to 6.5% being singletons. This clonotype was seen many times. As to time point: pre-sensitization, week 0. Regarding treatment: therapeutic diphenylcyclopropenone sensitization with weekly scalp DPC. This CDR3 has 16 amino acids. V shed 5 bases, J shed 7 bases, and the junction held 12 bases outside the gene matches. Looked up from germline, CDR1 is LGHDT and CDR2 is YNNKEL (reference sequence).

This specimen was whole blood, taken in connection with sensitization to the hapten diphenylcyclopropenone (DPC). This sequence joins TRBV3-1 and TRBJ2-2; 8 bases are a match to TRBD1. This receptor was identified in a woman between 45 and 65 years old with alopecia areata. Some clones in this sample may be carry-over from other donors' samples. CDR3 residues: CASSFGGQGIGGELFF. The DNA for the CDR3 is TGTGCCAGCAGCTTCGGAGGACAGGGAATCGGCGGGGAGCTGTTTTTT.